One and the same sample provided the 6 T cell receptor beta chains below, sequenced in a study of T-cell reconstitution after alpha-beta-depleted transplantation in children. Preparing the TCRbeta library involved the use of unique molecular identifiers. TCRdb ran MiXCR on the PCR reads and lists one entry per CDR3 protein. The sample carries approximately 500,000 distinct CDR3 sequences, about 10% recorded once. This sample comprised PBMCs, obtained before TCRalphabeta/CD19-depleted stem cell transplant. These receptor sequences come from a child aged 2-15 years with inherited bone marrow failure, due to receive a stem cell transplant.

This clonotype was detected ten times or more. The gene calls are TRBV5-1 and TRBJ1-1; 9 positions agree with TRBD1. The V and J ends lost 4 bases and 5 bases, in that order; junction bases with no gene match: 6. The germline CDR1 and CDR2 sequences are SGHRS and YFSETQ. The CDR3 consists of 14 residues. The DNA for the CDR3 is TGCGCCAGCAGCACTGGACAGGGGACAACTGAAGCTTTCTTT. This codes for CASSTGQGTTEAFF. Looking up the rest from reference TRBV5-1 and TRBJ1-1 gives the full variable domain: KAGVTQTPRYLIKTRGQQVTLSCSPISGHRSVSWYQQTPGQGLQFLFEYFSETQRNKGNFPGRFSGRQFSNSRSEMNVSTLELGDSALYLCASSTGQGTTEAFFGQGTRLTVV.

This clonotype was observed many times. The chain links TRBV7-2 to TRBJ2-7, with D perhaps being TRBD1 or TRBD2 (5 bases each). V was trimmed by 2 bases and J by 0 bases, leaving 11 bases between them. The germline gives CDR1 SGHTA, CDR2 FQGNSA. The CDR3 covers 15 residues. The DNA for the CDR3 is TGTGCCAGCAGCTTAAGTGGGACGGTCTCCTACGAGCAGTACTTC. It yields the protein CASSLSGTVSYEQYF.

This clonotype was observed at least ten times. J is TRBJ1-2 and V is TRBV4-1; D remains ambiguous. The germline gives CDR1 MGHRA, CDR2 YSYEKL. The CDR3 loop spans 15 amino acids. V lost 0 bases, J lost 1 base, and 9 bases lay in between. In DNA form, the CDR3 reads TGCGCCAGCAGCCAAGACCCGGCCGTTAACTATGGCTACACCTTC. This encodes CASSQDPAVNYGYTF.

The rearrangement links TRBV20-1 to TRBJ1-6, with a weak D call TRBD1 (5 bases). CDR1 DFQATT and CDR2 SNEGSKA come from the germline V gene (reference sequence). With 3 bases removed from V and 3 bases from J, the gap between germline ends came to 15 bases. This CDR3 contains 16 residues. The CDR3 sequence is CSASRDRRGYNSPLHF. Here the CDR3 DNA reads TGCAGTGCTAGTAGGGACCGGCGGGGCTATAATTCACCCCTCCACTTT.

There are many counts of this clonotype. DNA of the CDR3: TGCAGCGTCAATAGCGGACAAGAGACCCAGTACTTC. The encoded protein is CSVNSGQETQYF. The chain uses TRBV29-1 and TRBJ2-5, with a weak D call TRBD2 (6 bases). CDR3 length: 12 amino acids. The V gene's germline CDR1 is SQVTM and CDR2 ANQGSEA. The V end was cut by 6 bases, the J end by 2 bases, with 10 bases between.

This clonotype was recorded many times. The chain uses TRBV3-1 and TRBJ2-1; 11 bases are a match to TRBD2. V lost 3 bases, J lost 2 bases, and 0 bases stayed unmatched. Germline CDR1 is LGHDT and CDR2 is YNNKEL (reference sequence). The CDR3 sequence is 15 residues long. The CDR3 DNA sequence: TGTGCCAGCAGCCAGACTAGCGGGACCTACAATGAGCAGTTCTTC. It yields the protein CASSQTSGTYNEQFF.